A selection of T cell receptor beta chains follows, all from one sample in a study of blood T cell repertoires in COVID-19. Measured with immunoSEQ multiplex PCR; TCRdb has only the in-frame clones, and not every one. This table has under 95,000 clones, 65% to 85% appearing once. The sample taken for sequencing was peripheral blood. These receptors all stem from a woman aged 80 or older with acute or convalescent COVID-19. CDR3s include the opening cysteine and the closing phenylalanine or tryptophan. The D gene is left open where the match is weak. For some rows the clone size is stated as once, few or many, or as a class when expanded; others skip it.

d_call	clone_size	v_call	j_call	cdr3_aa	cdr3_nt
.	.	TRBV28	TRBJ1-4	CASSLRAGNNEKLFF	TGTGCCAGCAGTTTAAGGGCGGGGAATAATGAAAAACTGTTTTTT
.	.	TRBV2	TRBJ1-6	CASSEGGSDNSPLHF	TGTGCCAGCAGTGAAGGGGGCTCCGACAATTCACCCCTCCACTTT
.	.	TRBV7-8	TRBJ1-3	CASSVQVDIAGNTIYF	TGTGCCAGCAGCGTCCAAGTGGACATAGCTGGAAACACCATATATTTT
.	.	TRBV24-1	TRBJ2-7	CATSDPRTDLGRDEQYF	TGTGCCACCAGTGATCCCCGGACAGATTTGGGCAGGGACGAGCAGTACTTC
.	.	TRBV14	TRBJ2-1	CASSPLRANEQFF	TGTGCCAGCAGCCCATTACGAGCGAATGAGCAGTTCTTC
TRBD2	.	TRBV3-1/TRBV3-2	TRBJ2-1	CASSQNRVASGNYNEQFF	TGTGCCAGCAGCCAAAATCGGGTGGCTAGCGGGAATTACAATGAGCAGTTCTTC
.	.	TRBV5-5	TRBJ2-7	CASSPTDSFYEQYF	TGTGCCAGCAGCCCCACGGACTCTTTCTACGAGCAGTACTTC
.	.	TRBV19	TRBJ1-4	CATRTGATNEKLFF	TGTGCCACCCGGACGGGAGCAACTAATGAAAAACTGTTTTTT
.	.	TRBV6-5	TRBJ1-2	CASSYSRWNYGYTF	TGTGCCAGCAGTTACTCGAGGTGGAACTATGGCTACACCTTC
TRBD2	.	TRBV2	TRBJ2-1	CASSERLAGTYNEQFF	TGTGCCAGCAGTGAAAGACTAGCGGGCACCTACAATGAGCAGTTCTTC
.	.	TRBV20-1	TRBJ1-5	CSASTGLNQPQHF	TGCAGTGCTAGTACAGGGCTGAATCAGCCCCAGCATTTT
TRBD2	.	TRBV5-5	TRBJ2-7	CASSPGLAGGSAFEQYF	TGTGCCAGCAGCCCCGGACTAGCGGGAGGTTCCGCCTTCGAGCAGTACTTC
.	.	TRBV4-3	TRBJ1-5	CASSQDLDQPQHF	TGCGCCAGCAGCCAAGACCTCGATCAGCCCCAGCATTTT
.	.	TRBV15	TRBJ2-1	CATSTTSNPGNEQFF	TGTGCCACCAGCACAACGTCCAACCCAGGCAATGAGCAGTTCTTC
.	.	TRBV7-2	TRBJ1-1	CASSFKIDTEAFF	TGTGCCAGCAGCTTTAAAATAGACACTGAAGCTTTCTTT
.	.	TRBV10-3	TRBJ1-3	CATQQGSGNTIYF	TGTGCCACCCAACAGGGATCTGGAAACACCATATATTTT
TRBD1	once	TRBV29-1	TRBJ2-2	CSGSGQGLNTGELFF	TGCAGCGGCAGTGGACAGGGTCTGAACACCGGGGAGCTGTTTTTT
.	many	TRBV9	TRBJ1-3	CASSVDGRSIYF	TGTGCCAGCAGCGTAGACGGTCGTAGCATATATTTT
.	once	TRBV7-9	TRBJ1-3	CASSSSFGSGNTIYF	TGTGCCAGCAGCTCATCATTCGGTTCTGGAAACACCATATATTTT
TRBD2	.	TRBV7-9	TRBJ2-7	CASSSNGTSVGSDEQYF	TGTGCCAGCAGCTCAAACGGGACTAGCGTGGGGAGTGACGAGCAGTACTTC
TRBD2	.	TRBV5-1	TRBJ2-1	CASSPGGGVGNEQFF	TGCGCCAGCAGCCCGGGGGGTGGGGTGGGCAATGAGCAGTTCTTC
.	.	TRBV27	TRBJ2-1	CASSLQGPYNEQFF	TGTGCCAGCAGTTTACAGGGTCCCTACAATGAGCAGTTCTTC
TRBD1	.	TRBV5-4	TRBJ1-2	CASSLNRGGYGYTF	TGTGCCAGCAGCTTGAACAGGGGGGGATATGGCTACACCTTC
.	.	TRBV5-6	TRBJ1-5	CASSTRQAFNQPQHF	TGTGCCAGCAGCACAAGACAGGCCTTCAATCAGCCCCAGCATTTT
.	.	TRBV4-1	TRBJ2-3	CASSQDGGTSTDTQYF	TGCGCCAGCAGCCAAGATGGCGGTACTAGCACAGATACGCAGTATTTT
.	few	TRBV7-2	TRBJ2-5	CASSTRIAEETQYF	TGTGCCAGCAGCACTAGAATAGCGGAAGAGACCCAGTACTTC
TRBD1	.	TRBV5-1	TRBJ2-7	CASSFLQGDHEQYF	TGCGCCAGCAGCTTCTTACAGGGGGACCACGAGCAGTACTTC
.	.	TRBV3-1/TRBV3-2	TRBJ2-7	CASSQNHGGGEQYF	TGTGCCAGCAGCCAGAACCACGGCGGAGGCGAGCAGTACTTC
.	.	TRBV15	TRBJ1-2	CATSKGGRANYGYTF	TGTGCCACCAGCAAAGGAGGACGAGCTAACTATGGCTACACCTTC
.	.	TRBV5-1	TRBJ2-1	CASSLALRKGSYNEQFF	TGCGCCAGCAGCTTGGCCTTGCGGAAAGGATCCTACAATGAGCAGTTCTTC
TRBD1	.	TRBV13	TRBJ2-2	CASSRDRGQSGELFF	TGTGCCAGCAGCCGGGACAGGGGGCAGTCGGGGGAGCTGTTTTTT